The 31 T cell receptor beta chains given below trace back to one sample, sequenced in a study of T cell responses to AZD1222 COVID-19 vaccine. Generated by immunoSEQ multiplex PCR, the TCRdb table keeps only in-frame clones and is missing some. The repertoire consists of 83,000 or so clones, with around nine tenths occurring once and the leading ten covering around 7%. The source was peripheral blood, collected 28 days after the second AZD1222 dose. The receptor source for this set is an adult who received the AZD1222 COVID-19 vaccine.

V is TRBV3-1 (or the pseudogene TRBV3-2) and J is TRBJ2-1, with a tentative D call TRBD2 (6 bases). Germline loops: CDR1 LGHDT, CDR2 YNNKEL (reference sequence). This CDR3 spans 16 amino acids. Between the trimmed V and J ends, which lost 3 bases and 7 bases, there was a span of 19 bases. The CDR3 nucleotides read TGTGCCAGCAGCCATGCACTAGGTGGGGGGTATAATGAGCAGTTCTTC. Protein sequence: CASSHALGGGYNEQFF.

V and J are TRBV7-8 and TRBJ2-5, with TRBD1 matching 8 bases. Germline assignment: CDR1 SGHVS and CDR2 FQNEAQ. The CDR3 extends over 14 amino acids. The trim removed 4 bases at V and 6 bases at J, leaving 7 bases unmatched. The CDR3 reads CASSSRQGPKTQYF. The CDR3 region has the DNA TGTGCCAGCAGCTCCAGACAGGGGCCTAAGACCCAGTACTTC.

The chain joins TRBV4-1 to TRBJ2-7; D is unclear. Germline V gives CDR1 MGHRA, CDR2 YSYEKL. The CDR3 runs 16 residues. Trimming shortened V by 1 base and J by 1 base, and 14 bases separated the two germline ends. CDR3 region: CASSQAGDSRSYEQYF. The CDR3 DNA is TGCGCCAGCAGCCAAGCCGGCGATTCAAGGTCCTACGAGCAGTACTTC.

The table lists this clone with a count of one. The chain has TRBV15 and TRBJ1-5; 8 bases map to TRBD1. V shed 3 bases, J shed 2 bases, and the junction held 0 bases outside the gene matches. This CDR3 contains 14 residues. Germline V gene sequence: CDR1 LNHNV, CDR2 YYDKDF (reference sequence). CDR3 bases: TGTGCCACCAGCAGGACAGGGGGCAATCAGCCCCAGCATTTT. Translated, it gives CATSRTGGNQPQHF.

The V call is TRBV7-2, the J call TRBJ1-2; 7 bases match TRBD1. V trimming: 1 base; J trimming: 9 bases; junction bases outside the gene matches: 8. The CDR3 consists of 14 residues. The germline V gene has CDR1 SGHTA and CDR2 FQGNSA. DNA for the CDR3: TGTGCCAGCAGCTTAGATTGGGACAGCGGGAGCTACACCTTC. Translation: CASSLDWDSGSYTF.

The rearrangement joins TRBV5-1 to TRBJ1-4; TRBD1 is a possible D gene (6 bases). Trimming removed 0 bases from V and 6 bases from J, with 9 bases in between. The CDR3 has 14 amino acids. The germline V gene encodes CDR1 SGHRS and CDR2 YFSETQ. The CDR3 loop is CASSLEAGDEKLFF. CDR3 coding DNA: TGCGCCAGCAGCTTGGAAGCAGGGGATGAAAAACTGTTTTTT. The full variable domain, completed using reference TRBV5-1 and TRBJ1-4, is KAGVTQTPRYLIKTRGQQVTLSCSPISGHRSVSWYQQTPGQGLQFLFEYFSETQRNKGNFPGRFSGRQFSNSRSEMNVSTLELGDSALYLCASSLEAGDEKLFFGSGTQLSVL.

The chain uses TRBV6-5 and TRBJ2-7, with 7 bases that match TRBD2. CDR1 is MNHEY, CDR2 SVGAGI, per germline. CDR3 length: 14 residues. The trim removed 5 bases at V and 4 bases at J, leaving 8 bases unmatched. As DNA, the CDR3 is TGTGCCAGCAGTCCTCTGACTAGCAGATACGAGCAGTACTTC. It translates to CASSPLTSRYEQYF.

CDR3 in DNA: TGTGCCAGTAGTATCGGAACGGACTCTGGAAACACCATATATTTT. Translating gives CASSIGTDSGNTIYF. V is TRBV19 and J is TRBJ1-3; D call uncertain. V was shortened by 3 bases and J by 0 bases, with 9 bases between the two germline ends. Germline V gene sequence: CDR1 LNHDA, CDR2 SQIVND (reference sequence). This CDR3 is 15 amino acids long.

The chain couples TRBV11-1 to TRBJ1-1; D uncertain. CDR3 length equals 12 residues. Trimming removed 1 base at V and 3 bases at J, with 3 bases between. CDR1 is SGHAT and CDR2 is FQDESV in the germline V gene (reference sequence). The CDR3 protein is CASSLVDTEAFF. For the CDR3, the DNA is TGTGCCAGCAGCTTAGTCGACACTGAAGCTTTCTTT. The full variable domain, with the rest looked up from reference TRBV11-1 and TRBJ1-1, is EAEVAQSPRYKITEKSQAVAFWCDPISGHATLYWYRQILGQGPELLVQFQDESVVDDSQLPKDRFSAERLKGVDSTLKIQPAELGDSAMYLCASSLVDTEAFFGQGTRLTVV.

The chain recombines TRBV2 with TRBJ2-1, with 12 bases that match TRBD2. Unmatched junction bases numbered 3, after V lost 4 bases and J lost 8 bases. From germline, CDR1 is SNHLY and CDR2 FYNNEI. The CDR3 runs to 14 residues. CDR3 sequence: CASSATSGSYEQFF. CDR3 sequence (DNA): TGTGCCAGCAGTGCGACTAGCGGGAGCTATGAGCAGTTCTTC. The variable domain in full, with the rest retrieved from reference TRBV2 and TRBJ2-1, is EPEVTQTPSHQVTQMGQEVILRCVPISNHLYFYWYRQILGQKVEFLVSFYNNEISEKSEIFDDQFSVERPDGSNFTLKIRSTKLEDSAMYFCASSATSGSYEQFFGPGTRLTVL.

On this clone: Distinct nucleotide sequences in the sample also encode this CDR3. This chain joins TRBV6-2 or TRBV6-3 and TRBJ1-2; 8 nucleotides agree with TRBD1. The CDR3 is made up of 13 amino acids. Looked up from germline, CDR1 is MNHEY and CDR2 is SVGEGT. With V trimmed by 6 bases and J by 3 bases, 3 bases remained unmatched. The CDR3: CASSSTGDYGYTF. As DNA, the CDR3 is TGTGCCAGCAGCTCGACAGGGGACTATGGCTACACCTTC.

The chain uses TRBV19 and TRBJ2-2, with a possible D match to TRBD1 (6 bases). The germline V gene has CDR1 LNHDA and CDR2 SQIVND (reference sequence). This CDR3 has 13 amino acids. The V end was cut by 5 bases, the J end by 7 bases, with 11 bases between. CDR3 coding DNA: TGTGCCAGTAGTCGACAGGAGGTCGGGGAGCTGTTTTTT. Amino acid sequence: CASSRQEVGELFF. Full variable domain (missing parts from reference TRBV19 and TRBJ2-2): DGGITQSPKYLFRKEGQNVTLSCEQNLNHDAMYWYRQDPGQGLRLIYYSQIVNDFQKGDIAEGYSVSREKKESFPLTVTSAQKNPTAFYLCASSRQEVGELFFGEGSRLTVL.

This chain connects TRBV7-2 to TRBJ2-7; 7 positions match TRBD1. Losses at the gene ends were 0 bases for V and 6 bases for J; bases not matched to a gene: 8. Per the germline V gene, CDR1 is SGHTA and CDR2 is FQGNSA. The CDR3 extends over 15 amino acids. Here the CDR3 reads CASSLALQGSREQYF. CDR3 coding DNA: TGTGCCAGCAGCTTAGCGCTACAGGGGTCACGCGAGCAGTACTTC.

The chain couples TRBV18 to TRBJ1-5; D gene unclear. This CDR3 is built from 15 residues. Germline CDR1 is KGHSH and CDR2 is LQKENI. Trimming left V 0 bases short and J 6 bases short, with 12 bases between. The CDR3 coding sequence is TGTGCCAGCTCACCACCGGGCCCGCGCGGTCAGCCCCAGCATTTT. Protein: CASSPPGPRGQPQHF.

The chain recombines TRBV6-4 with TRBJ2-2; 8 bases line up with TRBD2. The V gene's germline CDR1 is MRHNA and CDR2 SNTAGT. V lost 2 bases to trimming and J lost 1 base; unmatched junction nucleotides: 0. The length of the CDR3 is 15 residues. The CDR3 region has the DNA TGTGCCAGCAGTGACCTAGCGGGGAACACCGGGGAGCTGTTTTTT. The encoded protein is CASSDLAGNTGELFF.

V and J are TRBV4-1 and TRBJ1-3, with D unclear. V lost 1 base to trimming and J lost 0 bases, with 13 bases between them. There are 17 residues in the CDR3. In germline, CDR1 is MGHRA, CDR2 YSYEKL. The CDR3 sequence: CASSQVGRQVSGNTIYF. CDR3 DNA: TGCGCCAGCAGCCAAGTTGGTCGGCAGGTCTCTGGAAACACCATATATTTT.

This clone was counted only a few times. The chain has TRBV3-1 (or the pseudogene TRBV3-2) and TRBJ2-3, with 11 bases matching TRBD2. Germline CDR1 is LGHDT and CDR2 is YNNKEL (reference sequence). The CDR3 covers 17 residues. The junction had 5 bases not matched to a gene; V was cut back by 1 base and J by 2 bases. The CDR3 DNA reads TGTGCCAGCAGCCAAGGACTAGCGGGGCTAGACACAGATACGCAGTATTTT. Residues: CASSQGLAGLDTDTQYF.

J is TRBJ2-1 and V is TRBV10-3, with 8 bases fitting TRBD2. The ends lost 10 bases at V and 4 bases at J; junction bases unmatched: 18. The CDR3 extends over 17 amino acids. Germline CDR1 and CDR2: ENHRY and SYGVKD. The CDR3 region is CATTPYPSGHLYNEQFF. The CDR3 DNA reads as TGTGCCACCACACCCTATCCTAGCGGGCACTTATACAATGAGCAGTTCTTC.

The V gene is TRBV3-1 (or the pseudogene TRBV3-2), the J gene TRBJ1-3, with 8 bases fitting TRBD1. Germline-derived CDR1 and CDR2 are LGHDT and YNNKEL (reference sequence). The CDR3 consists of 15 residues. V shed 4 bases and J 3 bases; nucleotides not matched to a gene: 5. The CDR3 coding sequence is TGTGCCAGCAGCCTCGACAGGGGTGTTGGAAACACCATATATTTT. It is translated as CASSLDRGVGNTIYF.

This chain connects TRBV9 to TRBJ2-1; 9 bases align to TRBD2. Trimming took 2 bases from V and 7 from J; bases not matched to a gene: 7. The CDR3 contains 15 residues. CDR1 is SGDLS, CDR2 YYNGEE, per germline. CDR3 protein: CASSVLAGTGNEQFF. The DNA for the CDR3 is TGTGCCAGCAGCGTTCTAGCGGGGACGGGGAATGAGCAGTTCTTC.

The chain has TRBV3-1 (or the pseudogene TRBV3-2) and TRBJ1-1, with 7 bases matching TRBD1. With V trimmed by 2 bases and J by 5 bases, 2 bases remained unmatched. The germline V gene has CDR1 LGHDT and CDR2 YNNKEL (reference sequence). CDR3 length: 13 residues. CDR3 protein: CASSQSRGTEAFF. The CDR3 nucleotides are TGTGCCAGCAGCCAATCCAGGGGGACTGAAGCTTTCTTT.

This clone appeared a few times. The chain joins TRBV3-1 (or the pseudogene TRBV3-2) to TRBJ1-4; D is unresolved. This CDR3 spans 13 amino acids. Germline V gene sequence: CDR1 LGHDT, CDR2 YNNKEL (reference sequence). V dropped 3 bases and J dropped 5 bases, with 7 bases sitting between them. CDR3 sequence reads: CASSQGLNEKLFF. Here the CDR3 DNA reads TGTGCCAGCAGCCAGGGCCTGAATGAAAAACTGTTTTTT.

The chain uses TRBV7-2 and TRBJ1-3; 8 nucleotides line up with TRBD1. The junction had 7 bases not matched to a gene; V was cut back by 5 bases and J by 4 bases. The CDR3 is made up of 15 amino acids. Germline CDR1 reads SGHTA; CDR2 reads FQGNSA. This chain's CDR3 is CASSLGTGEGNTIYF. The CDR3 DNA follows: TGTGCCAGCAGCCTTGGGACAGGCGAAGGAAACACCATATATTTT.

This clone was seen only a few times. The chain uses TRBV6-2 or TRBV6-3 and TRBJ1-1; tentative D call: TRBD1 (5 bases). Germline CDR1 is MNHEY and CDR2 is SVGEGT. V was clipped by 6 bases and J by 1 base, with 12 bases between them. The CDR3 is 14 amino acids. This chain's CDR3 is CASSDGTANTEAFF. In DNA form, the CDR3 reads TGTGCCAGCAGCGATGGGACGGCGAACACTGAAGCTTTCTTT.

The chain has TRBV12-3 or TRBV12-4 and TRBJ2-1; 9 bases match TRBD1. J was trimmed by 4 bases and V by 8 bases; bases with no gene match: 3. The CDR3 length is 13 residues. The CDR3 loop reads CASAGQGYNEQFF. CDR3 coding DNA: TGTGCCAGCGCGGGACAGGGTTACAATGAGCAGTTCTTC.

The chain links TRBV11-2 to TRBJ1-1, with D perhaps matching TRBD1 (6 bases). This CDR3 spans 14 amino acids. V lost 0 bases and J 3 bases, leaving 8 bases between the germline ends. Per the germline V gene, CDR1 is SGHAT and CDR2 is FQNNGV. CDR3 bases: TGTGCCAGCAGCTTAGACAGGGGTGACACTGAAGCTTTCTTT. Its protein is CASSLDRGDTEAFF.

The V gene is TRBV7-2, the J gene TRBJ2-5, with D possibly being TRBD1 or TRBD2 (6 bases each). V was clipped by 3 bases and J by 1 base, with 9 bases between them. Germline V gene data show CDR1 as SGHTA and CDR2 as FQGNSA. The CDR3 loop spans 14 amino acids. CDR3 DNA sequence: TGTGCCAGCAGCTTTAGGGGGGCCCAAGAGACCCAGTACTTC. This gives the protein CASSFRGAQETQYF.

The CDR3 bases are TGTGCCAGCACGCCAGGGGCGGGAGGGCTGTACAATGAGCAGTTCTTC. Amino acid sequence: CASTPGAGGLYNEQFF. V is TRBV7-9 and J is TRBJ2-1; 9 positions match TRBD2. V lost 7 bases and J lost 4; bases outside the gene matches: 11. Per the germline V gene, CDR1 is SEHNR and CDR2 is FQNEAQ (reference sequence). This CDR3 spans 16 amino acids.

This clone showed up just once. The chain recombines TRBV6-5 with TRBJ2-7; 8 positions agree with TRBD1. Germline CDR1 and CDR2: MNHEY and SVGAGI. This CDR3 spans 13 amino acids. The V gene end was trimmed by 6 bases and the J gene end by 5 bases; junction bases not matched to a gene: 6. The CDR3 DNA follows: TGTGCCAGCAGCTTACAGGGGGGAGACGAGCAGTACTTC. Its translation: CASSLQGGDEQYF.

The rearrangement links TRBV3-1 (or the pseudogene TRBV3-2) to TRBJ2-1; weak D call: TRBD2 (5 bases). This CDR3 spans 14 amino acids. CDR1 and CDR2 from the germline V gene are LGHDT and YNNKEL (reference sequence). V lost 1 base and J 4 bases, leaving 8 bases between the germline ends. CDR3 in amino acids: CASSQGAEYNEQFF. In DNA form, the CDR3 reads TGTGCCAGCAGCCAAGGAGCGGAATACAATGAGCAGTTCTTC.

The V call is TRBV29-1, the J call TRBJ2-5; 7 positions agree with TRBD1. This CDR3 contains 16 residues. The V gene end was trimmed by 0 bases and the J gene end by 2 bases; junction bases not matched to a gene: 9. Germline CDR1 SQVTM, CDR2 ANQGSEA. CDR3 DNA sequence: TGCAGCGTTGAAGACCCCCCAGGGGGTCGACAAGAGACCCAGTACTTC. It codes for CSVEDPPGGRQETQYF.